The source of this TCR beta chain is a study of spatial heterogeneity in lung cancer. As for time point: sample taken at primary tumor resection. TCRdb re-analysed the 5' RACE reads in MiXCR, keeping a single row per CDR3 protein. Here the sample spans 10,000 to 15,000 distinct CDR3 sequences, roughly 7.2% being singletons. Whole-study findings and limits: Higher tumor mutation counts went along with higher counts of expanded intratumoral alpha and beta TCRs.

In this sample, this clonotype turned up a few times. Antigen: not known. Germline loops: CDR1 LGHNA, CDR2 YSLEER. V lost 0 bases and J lost 2, with 5 bases in between. There are 13 residues in the CDR3. This TCR derives from a female donor with early-stage non-small cell lung cancer. The chain has TRBV4-3 and TRBJ2-7; D ambiguous. This specimen consisted of lung tumor tissue, obtained at surgery. The DNA for the CDR3 is TGCGCCAGCAGCCAAGATCTTCCCTACGAGCAGTACTTC. This encodes CASSQDLPYEQYF.